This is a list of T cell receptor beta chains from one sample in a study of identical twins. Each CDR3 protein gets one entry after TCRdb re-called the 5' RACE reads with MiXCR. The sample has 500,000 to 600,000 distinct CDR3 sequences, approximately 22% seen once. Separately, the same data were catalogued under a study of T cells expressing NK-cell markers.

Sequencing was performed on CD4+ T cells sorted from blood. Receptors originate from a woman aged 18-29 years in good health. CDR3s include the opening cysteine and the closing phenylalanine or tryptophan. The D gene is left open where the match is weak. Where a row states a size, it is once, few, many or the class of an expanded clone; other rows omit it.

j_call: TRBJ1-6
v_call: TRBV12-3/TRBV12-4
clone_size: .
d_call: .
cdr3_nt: TGTGCCAGCAGTCCGGGACGGACAAATTCACCCCTCCACTTT
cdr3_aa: CASSPGRTNSPLHF

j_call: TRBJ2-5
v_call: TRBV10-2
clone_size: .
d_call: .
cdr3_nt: TGCGCCAGCTGGGCGGAGACCCAGTACTTC
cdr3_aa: CASWAETQYF

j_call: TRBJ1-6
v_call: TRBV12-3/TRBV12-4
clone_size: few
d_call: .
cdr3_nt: TGTGCTAGGAGCTCCTATAATTCACCCCTCCACTTT
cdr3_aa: CARSSYNSPLHF

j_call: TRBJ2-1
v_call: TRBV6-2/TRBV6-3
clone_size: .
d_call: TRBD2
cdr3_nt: TGTGCCAGCAGTTACGGACTAGAGCGTCCCCTCTACAATGAGCAGTTCTTC
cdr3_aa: CASSYGLERPLYNEQFF

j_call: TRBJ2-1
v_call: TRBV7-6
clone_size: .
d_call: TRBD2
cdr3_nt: TGTGCCAGCAGCGTACCGGGGGGGTCGAACAATGAGCAGTTCTTC
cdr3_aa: CASSVPGGSNNEQFF

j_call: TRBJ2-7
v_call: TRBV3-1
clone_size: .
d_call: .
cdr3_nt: TGTGCCAGCAGCCAAATCCAGCCCTACGAGCAGTACTTC
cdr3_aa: CASSQIQPYEQYF

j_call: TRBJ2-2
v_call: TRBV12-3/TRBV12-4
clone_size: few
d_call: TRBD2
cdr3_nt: TGTGCCAGCAGTCCGGTGACTAGCGGGACCGGGGAGCTGTTTTTT
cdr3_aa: CASSPVTSGTGELFF

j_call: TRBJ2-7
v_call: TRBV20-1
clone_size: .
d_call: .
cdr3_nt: TGCAGTGCTAGAGACTGGACAGCGGGCTCCAACGAGCAGTACTTC
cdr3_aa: CSARDWTAGSNEQYF

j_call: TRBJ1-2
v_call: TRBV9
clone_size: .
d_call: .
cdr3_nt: TGTGCCAGCAGCTTAACAGTAAAGGGTAGCTATGGCTACACCTTC
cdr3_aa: CASSLTVKGSYGYTF

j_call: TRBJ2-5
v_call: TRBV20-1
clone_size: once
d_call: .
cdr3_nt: TGCAGTGCTAGACTCGAATCTAGCAGGCAAGAGACCCAGTACTTC
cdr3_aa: CSARLESSRQETQYF

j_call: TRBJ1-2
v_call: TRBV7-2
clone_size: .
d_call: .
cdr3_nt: TGTGCCAGCAGCTTTCCCCAGAACTATGGCTACACCTTC
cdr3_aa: CASSFPQNYGYTF

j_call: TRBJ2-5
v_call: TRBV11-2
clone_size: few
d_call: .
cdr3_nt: TGTGCCAGCAGCCGACGGTTGGAGACCCAGTACTTC
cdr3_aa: CASSRRLETQYF

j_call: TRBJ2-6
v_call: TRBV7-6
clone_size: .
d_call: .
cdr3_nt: TGTGCCAGCAGCTCATGGCTGGGGTTCGGGGCCAACGTCCTGACTTTC
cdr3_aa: CASSSWLGFGANVLTF

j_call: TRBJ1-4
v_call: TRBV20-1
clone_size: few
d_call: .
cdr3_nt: TGCAGTGCTCTCTCAACTGATTGGAAGTCTAATGAAAAACTGTTTTTT
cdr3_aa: CSALSTDWKSNEKLFF

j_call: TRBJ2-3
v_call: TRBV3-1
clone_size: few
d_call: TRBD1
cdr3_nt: TGTGCCAGCAGGCAATCAGGGGGCGCAGATACGCAGTATTTT
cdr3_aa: CASRQSGGADTQYF

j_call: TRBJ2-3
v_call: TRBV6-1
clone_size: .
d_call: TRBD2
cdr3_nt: TGTGCCAGCATCCCCCAAGCGGGGGGCATTCGCACAGATACGCAGTATTTT
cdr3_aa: CASIPQAGGIRTDTQYF

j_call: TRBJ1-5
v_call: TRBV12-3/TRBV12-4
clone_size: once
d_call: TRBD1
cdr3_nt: TGTGCCAGCAGTCGTTGGGGGGACAGGGGAACCAATCAGCCCCAGCATTTT
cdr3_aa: CASSRWGDRGTNQPQHF

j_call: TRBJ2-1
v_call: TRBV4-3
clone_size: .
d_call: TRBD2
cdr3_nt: TGCGCCAGCAGCCAAAGGGTTCTAGCGGGGCCCTACAATGAGCAGTTCTTC
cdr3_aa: CASSQRVLAGPYNEQFF

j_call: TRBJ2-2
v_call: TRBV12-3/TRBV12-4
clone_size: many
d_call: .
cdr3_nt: TGTGCCAGCAGTTTGGGTCGGGAACTGTTTTTT
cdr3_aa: CASSLGRELFF

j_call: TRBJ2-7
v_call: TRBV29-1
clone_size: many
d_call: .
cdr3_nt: TGCAGCGCCCTCGGGACGGCTTCCTACGAGCAGTACTTC
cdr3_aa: CSALGTASYEQYF

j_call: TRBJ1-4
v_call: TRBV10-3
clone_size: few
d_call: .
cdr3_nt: TGTGCCATTGGACCGACTAAAAATGGAAAACTGTTTTTT
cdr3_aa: CAIGPTKNGKLFF

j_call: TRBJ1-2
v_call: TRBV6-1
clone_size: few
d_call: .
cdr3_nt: TGTGCCAGCAGGGGGCAGGGCAAGGATCGAGGCTACACCTTC
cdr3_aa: CASRGQGKDRGYTF

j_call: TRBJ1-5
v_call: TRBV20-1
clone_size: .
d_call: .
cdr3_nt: TGCAGTGCTAGAATAGGATGGGGAGTTTGGCAGCCCCAGCATTTT
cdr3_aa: CSARIGWGVWQPQHF

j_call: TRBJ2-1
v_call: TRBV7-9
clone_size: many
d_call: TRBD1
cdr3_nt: TGTGCCAGCAGTAGGACAGGGTCCTCCTACAATGAGCAGTTCTTC
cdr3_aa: CASSRTGSSYNEQFF

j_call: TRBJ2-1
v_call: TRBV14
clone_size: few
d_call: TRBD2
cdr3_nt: TGTGCCAGCAGCCCAGGGCTAGCGGGCGGTAAGTCCTACAATGAGCAGTTCTTC
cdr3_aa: CASSPGLAGGKSYNEQFF

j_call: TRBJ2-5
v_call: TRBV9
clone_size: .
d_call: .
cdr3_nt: TGTGCCAGCAGCCCCACGGGGTCGAGGGAGACCCAGTACTTC
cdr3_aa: CASSPTGSRETQYF

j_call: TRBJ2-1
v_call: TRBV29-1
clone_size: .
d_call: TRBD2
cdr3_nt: TGCAGCGTTCTGGGACTAGTATCCTACAATGAGCAGTTCTTC
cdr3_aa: CSVLGLVSYNEQFF

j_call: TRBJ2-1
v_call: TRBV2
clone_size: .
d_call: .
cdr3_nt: TGTGCCAGCAGTGGGGCAGCGGAGCAGTTCTTC
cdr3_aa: CASSGAAEQFF

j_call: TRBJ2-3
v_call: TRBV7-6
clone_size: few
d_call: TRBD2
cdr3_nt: TGTGCCAGCAGCTCCCGACTAGCGGGAGGGAAGGACGATACGCAGTATTTT
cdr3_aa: CASSSRLAGGKDDTQYF

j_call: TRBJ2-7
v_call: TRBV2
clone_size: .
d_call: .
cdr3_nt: TGTGCCAGCCTCCAGGGCTCCTACGAGCAGTACTTC
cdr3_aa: CASLQGSYEQYF

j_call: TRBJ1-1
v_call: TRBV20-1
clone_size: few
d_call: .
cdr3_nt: TGCAGTGCTAGAGCCCCGGTCGGAGACACTGAAGCTTTCTTT
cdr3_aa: CSARAPVGDTEAFF

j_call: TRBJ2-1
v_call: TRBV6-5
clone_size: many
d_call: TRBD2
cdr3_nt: TGTGCCAGCAGAGGACTAGCCCCGTTTGAGCAGTTCTTC
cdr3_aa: CASRGLAPFEQFF

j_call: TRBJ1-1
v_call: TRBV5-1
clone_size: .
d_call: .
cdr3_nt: TGCGCCAGCAGCTTGGACGGTCGGGACACTGAAGCTTTCTTT
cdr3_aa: CASSLDGRDTEAFF

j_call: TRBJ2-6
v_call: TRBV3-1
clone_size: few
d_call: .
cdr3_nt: TGTGCCAGCAGCCAAGATCGCGCTGGGGCCAACGTCCTGACTTTC
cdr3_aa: CASSQDRAGANVLTF

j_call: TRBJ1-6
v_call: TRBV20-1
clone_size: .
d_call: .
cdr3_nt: TGCAGTGCTAGAGCCGGGGGGCCTGATTCACCCCTCCACTTT
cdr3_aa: CSARAGGPDSPLHF

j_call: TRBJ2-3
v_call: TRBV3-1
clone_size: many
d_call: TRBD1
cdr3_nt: TGTGCCAGCAGCCAATACGGGACAGGGGCCTCAGATACGCAGTATTTT
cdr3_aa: CASSQYGTGASDTQYF

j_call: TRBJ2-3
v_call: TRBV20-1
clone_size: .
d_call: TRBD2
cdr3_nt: TGCAGTGCTAGAGATGTTTCTAGCGGGGGAGATACGCAGTATTTT
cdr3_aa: CSARDVSSGGDTQYF

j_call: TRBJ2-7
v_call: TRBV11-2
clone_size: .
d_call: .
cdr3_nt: TGTGCCAGCAGCTTTGGGGGAATAACGGCGGGCCGATTAACCTACGAGCAGTACTTC
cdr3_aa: CASSFGGITAGRLTYEQYF

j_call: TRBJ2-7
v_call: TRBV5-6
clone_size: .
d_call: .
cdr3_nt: TGTGCCAGCAGCACTCTTCCGAAGGGCGAGCAGTACTTC
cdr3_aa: CASSTLPKGEQYF

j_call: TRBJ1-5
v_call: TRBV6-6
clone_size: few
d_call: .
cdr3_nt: TGTGCCAGCAGTTACTCTGGGTCTGAGCCCCAGCATTTT
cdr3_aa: CASSYSGSEPQHF

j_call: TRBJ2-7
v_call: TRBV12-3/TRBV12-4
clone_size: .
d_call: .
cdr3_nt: TGTGCCAGCAGTCCACGCCTCTACGAGCAGTACTTC
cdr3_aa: CASSPRLYEQYF